The 6 T cell receptor beta chains below come from one sample, sequenced in a study of blood T cell repertoires in COVID-19. Repertoires were generated with immunoSEQ multiplex PCR, while TCRdb's copy carries only in-frame clones and drops some. This repertoire shows 150,000 to 200,000 clones, 85% found once; its top ten account for about 3%. The source material was peripheral blood. Receptors originate from a human donor with acute or convalescent COVID-19. The donor label of this sample is uncertain.

V usage is TRBV12-5 and J usage is TRBJ1-2; TRBD1 matches 7 bases. V gave up 7 bases and J gave up 4 bases; unmatched junction bases: 12. The CDR3 is 15 amino acids. Germline V gene lookup returns CDR1 LGHNT and CDR2 FRNRAP. The CDR3 DNA reads TGTGCTAGTGACCAGCCGAGGGGGCCGAGCTATGGCTACACCTTC. Protein product: CASDQPRGPSYGYTF.

The gene calls are TRBV2 and TRBJ2-1; possibly TRBD1 for D (5 bases). In germline, CDR1 is SNHLY, CDR2 FYNNEI. V lost 7 bases, J lost 1 base, and 11 bases lay in between. The CDR3 consists of 14 residues. The CDR3 coding sequence is TGTGCCAGCAAAGGGGCCACTTCCTACAATGAGCAGTTCTTC. Encoded protein: CASKGATSYNEQFF.

A few counts support this clone. V usage is TRBV7-8 and J usage is TRBJ1-4; unclear D gene. The CDR3 runs 14 residues. Trimming cost V 1 base and J 7 bases, with 10 bases left between them. Germline CDR1 SGHVS, CDR2 FQNEAQ. The CDR3: CASSLVGRGEKLFF. CDR3 in DNA: TGTGCCAGCAGCTTAGTGGGTCGGGGTGAAAAACTGTTTTTT.

V gene TRBV19 combines with J gene TRBJ1-2; D gene uncertain. Trimming took off 7 bases at V and 8 bases at J, with 23 bases between the two ends. The V gene's germline CDR1 is LNHDA and CDR2 SQIVND (reference sequence). The CDR3 extends over 15 amino acids. The CDR3 sequence: CASTPSGAYTSGYTF. For the CDR3, the DNA is TGTGCCAGTACCCCATCGGGAGCTTACACCAGCGGCTACACCTTC.

The chain is built from TRBV3-1 (or the pseudogene TRBV3-2) and TRBJ1-6; 9 nucleotides line up with TRBD1. V trimming: 1 base; J trimming: 10 bases; junction bases outside the gene matches: 5. The CDR3 extends over 15 amino acids. Germline V gene lookup returns CDR1 LGHDT and CDR2 YNNKEL (reference sequence). Here the CDR3 reads CASSQGDREASPLHF. As DNA, the CDR3 is TGTGCCAGCAGCCAAGGGGACAGGGAGGCATCACCCCTCCACTTT.

This clone was counted between two and nine times. The chain carries TRBV7-9 and TRBJ2-2, with TRBD2 matching 14 bases. Germline CDR1 reads SEHNR; CDR2 reads FQNEAQ (reference sequence). This CDR3 spans 18 amino acids. Unmatched junction bases numbered 2, after V lost 0 bases and J lost 2 bases. CDR3 DNA sequence: TGTGCCAGCAGCTTAGCGGGACTAGCGGGGGCCAACACCGGGGAGCTGTTTTTT. Its translation: CASSLAGLAGANTGELFF.